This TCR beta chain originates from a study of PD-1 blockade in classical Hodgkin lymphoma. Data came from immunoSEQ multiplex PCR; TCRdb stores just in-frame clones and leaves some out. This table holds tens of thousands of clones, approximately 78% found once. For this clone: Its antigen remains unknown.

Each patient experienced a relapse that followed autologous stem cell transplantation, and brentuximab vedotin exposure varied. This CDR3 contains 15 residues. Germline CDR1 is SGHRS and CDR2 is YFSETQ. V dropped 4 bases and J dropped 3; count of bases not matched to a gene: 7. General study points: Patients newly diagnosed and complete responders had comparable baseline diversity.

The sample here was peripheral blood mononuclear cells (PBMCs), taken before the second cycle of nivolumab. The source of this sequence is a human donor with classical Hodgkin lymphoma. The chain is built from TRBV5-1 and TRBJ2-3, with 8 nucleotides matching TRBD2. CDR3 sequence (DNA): TGCGCCAGCAGCCAGACGGGGGGGCCGACAGATACGCAGTATTTT. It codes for CASSQTGGPTDTQYF.